Listed here is a single T cell receptor beta chain. What it binds is unknown. This specimen belongs to a study of T cell responses to AZD1222 COVID-19 vaccine. Sequencing used immunoSEQ multiplex PCR; TCRdb keeps in-frame clones, though not all of them. This sample has about 81,000 clones, with approximately 89% found just once. Germline V lookup: CDR1 MNHEY, CDR2 SMNVEV (reference sequence). V dropped 1 base and J dropped 0 bases, with 7 bases sitting between them. CDR3 length: 15 residues. General study points: The study found vaccine-associated CD4 TCRs spanning spike, dominant at 160-218 and 743-854. The sample set comprised mostly white British donors with more females, and clonal diversity was possibly underestimated.

The chain recombines TRBV27 with TRBJ1-5; D might be TRBD1 (6 bases). This clonotype was sampled from an adult who received the AZD1222 COVID-19 vaccine. The input for sequencing was peripheral blood, taken 28 days after the second AZD1222 dose. For the CDR3, the DNA is TGTGCCAGCAGTTTATTCAGGGGTAGCAATCAGCCCCAGCATTTT. Its protein product is CASSLFRGSNQPQHF.